The next 22 T cell receptor beta chains were all read from a single sample in a study of T-cell reconstitution after alpha-beta-depleted transplantation in children. For TCRbeta, the library was prepared with unique molecular identifiers. TCRdb redid the calling of the PCR reads with MiXCR, one entry per CDR3 protein. The sample carries around 340,000 distinct CDR3 sequences, about an eighth recorded once. The material sequenced was PBMCs, taken from the stem cell graft. Receptors originate from a human donor who donated a stem cell graft to a child with Fanconi anemia.

This rearrangement joins TRBV29-1 to TRBJ2-1, with 9 bases matching TRBD1. Germline V gives CDR1 SQVTM, CDR2 ANQGSEA. V lost 2 bases to trimming and J lost 2 bases; unmatched junction nucleotides: 1. The CDR3 is 14 residues long. CDR3 nucleotides: TGCAGCGTTGAACGGGACAGGGCCTACAATGAGCAGTTCTTC. It codes for CSVERDRAYNEQFF.

There are many counts of this clonotype. The J gene is TRBJ1-2, the V gene TRBV5-1; D is undetermined. CDR1 and CDR2 from the germline V gene are SGHRS and YFSETQ. The V gene lost 2 bases and the J gene lost 5 bases, with 7 bases spanning the gap. The CDR3 contains 12 residues. The CDR3 loop is CASSLGNYGYTF. The CDR3 region has the DNA TGCGCCAGCAGCTTAGGGAATTATGGCTACACCTTC. Supplemented by reference TRBV5-1 and TRBJ1-2, the full variable domain reads KAGVTQTPRYLIKTRGQQVTLSCSPISGHRSVSWYQQTPGQGLQFLFEYFSETQRNKGNFPGRFSGRQFSNSRSEMNVSTLELGDSALYLCASSLGNYGYTFGSGTRLTVV.

This clonotype was detected only a few times. This chain connects TRBV7-2 to TRBJ1-2; D is perhaps TRBD1 (5 bases). The CDR3 is made up of 13 amino acids. The germline CDR1 and CDR2 sequences are SGHTA and FQGNSA. V lost 4 bases and J lost 8, with 14 bases in between. This CDR3 reads CASSSGAWRGYTF. The DNA of the CDR3 is TGTGCCAGCAGCTCCGGGGCCTGGAGGGGCTACACCTTC.

V gene TRBV20-1 combines with J gene TRBJ1-5, with 7 positions matching TRBD1. The CDR3 covers 13 residues. The germline gives CDR1 DFQATT, CDR2 SNEGSKA (reference sequence). V dropped 3 bases and J dropped 5; count of bases not matched to a gene: 4. The CDR3 here is CSARIDRDQPQHF. In nucleotides, the CDR3 is TGCAGTGCTAGGATAGACAGGGATCAGCCCCAGCATTTT.

This clonotype was seen a handful of times. The gene calls are TRBV9 and TRBJ2-3; possibly TRBD2 for D (7 bases). Looked up from germline, CDR1 is SGDLS and CDR2 is YYNGEE. V lost 5 bases to trimming and J lost 0 bases, with 13 bases between them. This CDR3 comprises 15 residues. The CDR3 nucleotides read TGTGCCAGCAGTGACCGGGGGGCTAGCACAGATACGCAGTATTTT. Translated, it gives CASSDRGASTDTQYF.

This clonotype was observed a few times. The chain recombines TRBV9 with TRBJ1-2; D is unresolved. Trimming took 0 bases from V and 4 from J, leaving 10 bases between them. Germline V gene lookup returns CDR1 SGDLS and CDR2 YYNGEE. The CDR3 is 14 residues long. CDR3: CASSVGWGGYGYTF. The DNA for the CDR3 is TGTGCCAGCAGCGTAGGGTGGGGAGGCTATGGCTACACCTTC.

This clonotype was counted between two and nine times. V is TRBV12-3 or TRBV12-4 and J is TRBJ1-6; 9 nucleotides line up with TRBD1. This CDR3 has 16 amino acids. Trimming cost V 6 bases and J 3 bases; bases outside gene matches: 6. CDR3 loop: CASRWTGALYNSPLHF. The CDR3 DNA reads TGTGCCAGCAGGTGGACAGGGGCCCTCTATAATTCACCCCTCCACTTT.

The CDR3 DNA reads TGCAGTGCTAGTGACCGGGACGGCGAAAATGAAAAACTGTTTTTT. Translated, it gives CSASDRDGENEKLFF. J is TRBJ1-4 and V is TRBV20-1, with D tentatively TRBD1 (5 bases). This CDR3 spans 15 amino acids. Trimming took 3 bases from V and 5 from J, leaving 16 bases between them. The V gene's germline CDR1 is DFQATT and CDR2 SNEGSKA (reference sequence).

The chain uses TRBV29-1 and TRBJ1-1; D is undetermined. Per the germline V gene, CDR1 is SQVTM and CDR2 is ANQGSEA. This CDR3 comprises 14 residues. Trimming left V 4 bases short and J 5 bases short, with 17 bases between. CDR3 amino acids: CSVVGVFVGTEAFF. CDR3 DNA: TGCAGCGTTGTAGGAGTTTTTGTGGGAACTGAAGCTTTCTTT.

This clonotype was counted a few times. This chain links TRBV20-1 with TRBJ1-6, with 7 nucleotides matching TRBD1. The CDR3 spans 14 residues. Germline V lookup: CDR1 DFQATT, CDR2 SNEGSKA (reference sequence). The trim removed 2 bases at V and 7 bases at J, leaving 5 bases unmatched. The DNA for the CDR3 is TGCAGTGCTAGAAAGACAGGGTCAAATTCACCCCTCCACTTT. This sequence encodes CSARKTGSNSPLHF.

The sample holds a few counts of this clonotype. V is TRBV28 and J is TRBJ2-1; D is undetermined. CDR3 length: 13 amino acids. CDR1 MDHEN and CDR2 SYDVKM come from the germline V gene. Trimming pared 5 bases from V and 2 bases from J, leaving 7 bases between. The CDR3 DNA is TGTGCCAGCAGTCCCCCCCCCTACAATGAGCAGTTCTTC. This sequence encodes CASSPPPYNEQFF.

This clonotype was seen more than once but under ten times. DNA of the CDR3: TGTGCCAGCAGCTTAGATAGGGCAGGGCGATCACCCCTCCACTTT. Its translation: CASSLDRAGRSPLHF. V gene TRBV13 combines with J gene TRBJ1-6; possible D gene TRBD1, 5 bases. The V end was cut by 1 base, the J end by 10 bases, with 14 bases between. This CDR3 is 15 amino acids long. Germline CDR1 and CDR2: PRHDT and FYEKMQ (reference sequence). Looking up the rest from reference TRBV13 and TRBJ1-6 gives the full variable domain: AAGVIQSPRHLIKEKRETATLKCYPIPRHDTVYWYQQGPGQDPQFLISFYEKMQSDKGSIPDRFSAQQFSDYHSELNMSSLELGDSALYFCASSLDRAGRSPLHFGNGTRLTVT.

This clonotype turned up a few times. DNA of the CDR3: TGCGCCAGCAGCCAAGATCAGGATGTAGGGCAGGGTGATTCACCCCTCCACTTT. It encodes CASSQDQDVGQGDSPLHF. The chain is built from TRBV4-3 and TRBJ1-6, with D possibly TRBD1 on 5 matching bases. Germline V gives CDR1 LGHNA, CDR2 YSLEER. This CDR3 contains 18 residues. Trimming pared 0 bases from V and 8 bases from J, leaving 20 bases between.

This clonotype was recorded a few times. This chain uses TRBV20-1 with TRBJ1-5, with unresolved D. V was cut by 0 bases and J by 0 bases, with 6 bases left in between. Germline CDR1 reads DFQATT; CDR2 reads SNEGSKA (reference sequence). This CDR3 has 14 amino acids. For the CDR3, the DNA is TGCAGTGCTAGAGACGGATATAGCAATCAGCCCCAGCATTTT. It yields the protein CSARDGYSNQPQHF.

In regard to this clonotype: A much larger clone differs by one base, so this may be a read error. The chain joins TRBV5-1 to TRBJ2-5, with D tentatively TRBD1 (5 bases). The germline V gene has CDR1 SGHRS and CDR2 YFSETQ. CDR3 length: 14 amino acids. The CDR3 reads CGSSLTTGQETQYF. The CDR3 DNA follows: TGCGGCAGCAGCTTGACCACAGGACAAGAGACCCAGTACTTC.

V and J are TRBV29-1 and TRBJ1-4; no reliable D call. Between the trimmed V and J ends, which lost 7 bases and 8 bases, there was a span of 17 bases. The germline CDR1 and CDR2 sequences are SQVTM and ANQGSEA. This CDR3 region has 13 residues. The CDR3 region is CSAREDWIEKLFF. The DNA of the CDR3 is TGCAGCGCTCGGGAGGACTGGATCGAAAAACTGTTTTTT.

This chain joins TRBV7-2 and TRBJ2-6; D not certain. CDR1 is SGHTA and CDR2 is FQGNSA in the germline V gene. Trimming took 5 bases from V and 1 from J, leaving 9 bases between them. The CDR3 contains 15 residues. In DNA, the CDR3 is TGTGCCAGCAGCCAGATTTTGTCTGGGGCCAACGTCCTGACTTTC. Its translation: CASSQILSGANVLTF.

This clonotype showed up just a few times. V is TRBV30 and J is TRBJ2-6, with TRBD1 identical over 7 bases. The CDR3 has 17 amino acids. Germline V gene sequence: CDR1 GTSNPN, CDR2 SVGIG (reference sequence). The V and J ends lost 7 bases and 0 bases, in that order; junction bases with no gene match: 12. The CDR3 bases are TGTGCCTCTTCCGGGACAGTGAGCCCCTCTGGGGCCAACGTCCTGACTTTC. This sequence encodes CASSGTVSPSGANVLTF.

This clonotype was detected a few times. The chain links TRBV12-3 or TRBV12-4 to TRBJ2-1, with D possibly matching TRBD1 (6 bases). The CDR3 is 13 residues long. V gave up 5 bases and J gave up 4 bases, with 9 bases separating them. The CDR3 here is CASSTGQYNEQFF. CDR3 bases: TGTGCCAGCAGTACCGGACAGTACAATGAGCAGTTCTTC.

This clonotype occurred a few times. CDR3: CASSRDLRKGPQHF. The DNA of the CDR3 is TGTGCCAGCAGCCGAGACCTACGAAAGGGGCCCCAGCATTTT. This rearrangement joins TRBV7-8 to TRBJ1-5, with no clear D. The V gene lost 5 bases and the J gene lost 9 bases, with 17 bases spanning the gap. CDR3 length: 14 amino acids. Germline V gives CDR1 SGHVS, CDR2 FQNEAQ.

This clonotype was observed a few times. V and J are TRBV12-3 or TRBV12-4 and TRBJ1-2; weak D call: TRBD1 (5 bases). Deletions cut 6 bases from V and 0 bases from J, with 8 bases between. This CDR3 spans 13 amino acids. The CDR3 protein is CASREQANYGYTF. The CDR3 DNA reads as TGTGCCAGCAGAGAACAGGCTAACTATGGCTACACCTTC.

This clonotype turned up a few times. The rearrangement joins TRBV30 to TRBJ1-1; D not certain. Germline values: CDR1 GTSNPN, CDR2 SVGIG (reference sequence). This CDR3 comprises 11 residues. The V end was cut by 0 bases, the J end by 5 bases, with 4 bases between. For the CDR3, the DNA is TGTGCCTGGAGTGTAGTGACTGAAGCTTTCTTT. As protein: CAWSVVTEAFF.